This T cell receptor (beta chain) was obtained from a study of cytomegalovirus exposure and HLA in healthy donors. The overall study: Clustering assigned 70% to 90% of the approximately 400 genotyped donors to the Caucasian-associated ancestry cluster. Overall study findings and caveats: For most subjects, TCR beta sequences were reported to predict HLA-A and HLA-B alleles with accuracy. Within an earlier analysis, most TCR beta V segments proved productive either about 90% or about 30% of the time.

13 Jbeta primers and 60 Vbeta primers were used for the PCR. Generated by immunoSEQ multiplex PCR, the TCRdb table keeps only in-frame clones and is missing some. The sample has 200,000 to 250,000 clones; 85% to 90% are singletons. Germline CDR1 MNHNS, CDR2 SASEGT. The germline V and J ends were trimmed by 1 base and 4 bases, with 19 bases remaining between them. The CDR3 spans 17 residues. Healthy bone marrow donors supplied every sample. As to this clone: Its antigen is still unknown.

Sequenced material: PBMCs. This TCR was recovered from a human donor in good health. This chain links TRBV6-1 with TRBJ1-2, with a weak D call TRBD1 (5 bases). CDR3 sequence reads: CASSEVRGSHRLYGYTF. The CDR3 coding sequence is TGTGCCAGCAGTGAAGTAAGAGGTTCCCACAGGCTCTATGGCTACACCTTC.